One sample yielded the 20 T cell receptor beta chains listed below, sequenced in a study of cytomegalovirus exposure and HLA in healthy donors. A multiplex PCR was run with 60 Vbeta primers and 13 Jbeta primers. Measured with immunoSEQ multiplex PCR; TCRdb has only the in-frame clones, and not every one. The data hold about 170,000 clones, with around four fifths observed a single time. The source material was PBMCs. The receptors come from a female donor in good health and CMV-seronegative.

The chain has TRBV7-9 and TRBJ2-7; 16 nucleotides match TRBD2. The CDR3 is 16 amino acids. From germline, CDR1 is SEHNR and CDR2 FQNEAQ (reference sequence). V was clipped by 5 bases and J by 5 bases; unmatched bases: 6. The CDR3 here is CASSPSGLAGGNEQYF. CDR3 nucleotide sequence: TGTGCCAGCAGCCCATCGGGACTAGCGGGAGGGAACGAGCAGTACTTC.

This clone was picked up one time. The chain combines TRBV2 with TRBJ2-1; tentative D call: TRBD1 (6 bases). The V end lost 6 bases, the J end lost 1 base, and 10 bases lay between the germline ends. The germline CDR1 and CDR2 sequences are SNHLY and FYNNEI. The CDR3 spans 14 residues. The CDR3 bases are TGTGCCAGCAGAAAGGACAGATCCTACAATGAGCAGTTCTTC. Protein sequence: CASRKDRSYNEQFF.

The gene calls are TRBV18 and TRBJ1-1; no firm D call. Germline V CDR1 and CDR2: KGHSH, LQKENI. The CDR3 consists of 16 residues. V was pared by 1 base and J by 3 bases, with 15 bases between. The CDR3 DNA is TGTGCCAGCTCACCACTATTGGGCAGTAAGGACACTGAAGCTTTCTTT. Translation gives CASSPLLGSKDTEAFF.

The CDR3 spells CSSQGTPNTEAFF. The CDR3 DNA sequence: TGCAGCTCCCAGGGAACTCCGAACACTGAAGCTTTCTTT. V gene TRBV29-1 combines with J gene TRBJ1-1; tentative D call: TRBD1 (5 bases). This CDR3 has 13 residues. V was cut by 8 bases and J by 1 base, with 14 bases left in between. Germline V lookup: CDR1 SQVTM, CDR2 ANQGSEA.

The V and J genes are TRBV6-5 and TRBJ1-6; D remains ambiguous. Trimming took 2 bases from V and 9 from J, leaving 14 bases between them. In germline, CDR1 is MNHEY, CDR2 SVGAGI. The CDR3 sequence is 15 residues long. The CDR3 region is CASSYAFGVGSPLHF. The CDR3 DNA reads TGTGCCAGCAGTTACGCTTTCGGTGTTGGTTCACCCCTCCACTTT.

This clone has just a few counts. V and J are TRBV6-1 and TRBJ2-1; 13 bases match TRBD2. V was pared by 4 bases and J by 9 bases, with 9 bases of the junction left unmatched. CDR1 and CDR2 from the germline V gene are MNHNS and SASEGT. The CDR3 is 16 amino acids. The CDR3 DNA is TGTGCCAGCAGTGTGGGACTAGCGGGGCCTTTGAGTGAGCAGTTCTTC. Translation gives CASSVGLAGPLSEQFF.

This chain joins TRBV7-2 and TRBJ2-2; maybe TRBD2 (6 bases). Germline CDR1 is SGHTA and CDR2 is FQGNSA. The CDR3 totals 16 residues. The V and J ends lost 1 base and 5 bases respectively, with 14 bases between them. Written as DNA, the CDR3 is TGTGCCAGCAGCTTAGTTATGACTAGAGTTACCGGGGAGCTGTTTTTT. As protein: CASSLVMTRVTGELFF.

The chain uses TRBV11-2 and TRBJ2-6; D remains ambiguous. Germline CDR1 and CDR2: SGHAT and FQNNGV. V dropped 5 bases and J dropped 0 bases, with 5 bases sitting between them. This CDR3 has 14 residues. The CDR3 is CASSLNSGANVLTF. The CDR3 bases are TGTGCCAGCAGCCTTAACTCTGGGGCCAACGTCCTGACTTTC. The variable domain in full, completed from reference TRBV11-2 and TRBJ2-6, reads EAGVAQSPRYKIIEKRQSVAFWCNPISGHATLYWYQQILGQGPKLLIQFQNNGVVDDSQLPKDRFSAERLKGVDSTLKIQPAKLEDSAVYLCASSLNSGANVLTFGAGSRLTVL.

The chain uses TRBV7-3 and TRBJ2-7, with TRBD2 matching over 10 bases. There are 15 residues in the CDR3. The ends lost 5 bases at V and 3 bases at J; junction bases unmatched: 7. Germline CDR1 SGHTA, CDR2 FQGTGA. CDR3 residues: CASSLSGGTNYEQYF. CDR3 nucleotides: TGTGCCAGCAGCCTTAGCGGGGGGACAAACTACGAGCAGTACTTC.

The chain employs TRBV25-1 and TRBJ1-2, with TRBD1 as a possible D gene (5 bases). The CDR3 contains 15 residues. V was pared by 2 bases and J by 6 bases, with 16 bases between. The germline V gene has CDR1 MGHDK and CDR2 SYGVNS. The CDR3 here is CASSESTGVENGYTF. The CDR3 bases are TGTGCCAGCAGTGAAAGTACGGGGGTGGAGAATGGCTACACCTTC.

The rearrangement links TRBV28 to TRBJ1-1; D possibly corresponds to TRBD1 (5 bases). This CDR3 contains 17 residues. Trimming cost V 6 bases and J 2 bases, with 22 bases left between them. CDR1 MDHEN and CDR2 SYDVKM come from the germline V gene. The DNA for the CDR3 is TGTGCCAGCAGCCCCCCTCGGGGGACGGGGGGAAACACTGAAGCTTTCTTT. Protein sequence: CASSPPRGTGGNTEAFF.

V is TRBV6-6 and J is TRBJ1-5; D is unresolved. Germline V gene lookup returns CDR1 MNHNY and CDR2 SVGAGI (reference sequence). This CDR3 region has 14 residues. The ends were cut back, 7 bases at V and 7 bases at J, with 17 bases in the middle. CDR3 in amino acids: CASTSGLVGQPQHF. The CDR3, as DNA: TGTGCCAGCACCAGCGGATTAGTGGGACAGCCCCAGCATTTT.

The CDR3 DNA sequence: TGTGCCAGCAGCCCAATAAGCGGGGGGGCCGCCGGGGAGCTGTTTTTT. This encodes CASSPISGGAAGELFF. J is TRBJ2-2 and V is TRBV7-7; TRBD2 matches 10 bases. Per the germline V gene, CDR1 is SSHAT and CDR2 is FNYEAQ (reference sequence). Losses at the gene ends were 5 bases for V and 6 bases for J; bases not matched to a gene: 9. CDR3 size: 16 residues.

This chain joins TRBV6-5 and TRBJ2-6; possible D gene TRBD1, 6 bases. This CDR3 has 15 amino acids. Germline CDR1 and CDR2: MNHEY and SVGAGI. Trimming took off 5 bases at V and 2 bases at J, with 10 bases between the two ends. In DNA form, the CDR3 reads TGTGCCAGCAGTAAACAGGGTACTGGGGCCAACGTCCTGACTTTC. Amino acids: CASSKQGTGANVLTF.

V gene TRBV19 combines with J gene TRBJ1-1; no definite D call. Trimming stripped 2 bases from V and 4 bases from J, with 20 bases between. Germline CDR1 LNHDA, CDR2 SQIVND (reference sequence). This CDR3 contains 17 residues. In nucleotides, the CDR3 is TGTGCCAGTAGTATATCGGGTACGACGAGAGGGAGCACTGAAGCTTTCTTT. Encoded protein: CASSISGTTRGSTEAFF.

This chain links TRBV4-2 with TRBJ2-3; D unclear. This CDR3 spans 12 amino acids. V shed 2 bases and J shed 2 bases, with 2 bases lying between them. CDR1 is LGHNA and CDR2 is YNFKEQ in the germline V gene. The CDR3 spells CASSQYTDTQYF. The DNA for the CDR3 is TGTGCCAGCAGCCAATACACAGATACGCAGTATTTT.

The rearrangement joins TRBV6-6 to TRBJ1-5; no definite D call. Trimming took 7 bases from V and 4 from J, leaving 11 bases between them. The germline V gene encodes CDR1 MNHNY and CDR2 SVGAGI (reference sequence). The CDR3 covers 13 residues. The CDR3 region has the DNA TGTGCCAGCACCCCGGGCGGGAATCAGCCCCAGCATTTT. Amino acid sequence: CASTPGGNQPQHF.

This chain uses TRBV6-5 with TRBJ2-5; 8 nucleotides agree with TRBD2. This CDR3 has 16 residues. Trimming took 2 bases from V and 4 from J; bases not matched to a gene: 9. The germline V gene has CDR1 MNHEY and CDR2 SVGAGI. CDR3 loop: CASSYEEGLAPETQYF. CDR3 DNA: TGTGCCAGCAGTTACGAGGAAGGACTAGCACCAGAGACCCAGTACTTC.

This chain uses TRBV30 with TRBJ2-2, with 10 bases lining up with TRBD2. Germline CDR1 and CDR2: GTSNPN and SVGIG (reference sequence). The CDR3 spans 17 residues. V dropped 0 bases and J dropped 4; count of bases not matched to a gene: 8. For the CDR3, the DNA is TGTGCCTGGAGTGTAGGTAATCTAGCGGGAGCCACCGGGGAGCTGTTTTTT. Protein sequence: CAWSVGNLAGATGELFF.

The V call is TRBV14, the J call TRBJ1-1; possibly TRBD1 for D (6 bases). The CDR3 sequence is 13 residues long. With 4 bases removed from V and 3 bases from J, the gap between germline ends came to 9 bases. The V gene's germline CDR1 is SGHDN and CDR2 FVKESK. The DNA of the CDR3 is TGTGCCAGCAGCCTTAACAGGGACACTGAAGCTTTCTTT. It is translated as CASSLNRDTEAFF.